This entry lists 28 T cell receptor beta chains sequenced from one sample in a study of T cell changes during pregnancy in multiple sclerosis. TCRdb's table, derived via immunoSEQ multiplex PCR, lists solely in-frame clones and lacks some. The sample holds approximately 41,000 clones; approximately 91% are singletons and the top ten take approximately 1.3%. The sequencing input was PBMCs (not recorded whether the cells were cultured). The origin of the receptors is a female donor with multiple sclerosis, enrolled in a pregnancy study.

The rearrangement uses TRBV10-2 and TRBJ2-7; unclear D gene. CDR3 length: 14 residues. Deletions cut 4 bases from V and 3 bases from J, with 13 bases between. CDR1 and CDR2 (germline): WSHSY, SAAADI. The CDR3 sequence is CASSGRNPFYEQYF. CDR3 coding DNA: TGCGCCAGCAGTGGACGAAACCCTTTCTACGAGCAGTACTTC.

The CDR3, as DNA: TGTGCCAGCAGCGCATGGACGGGGAACTATGGCTACACCTTC. This gives the protein CASSAWTGNYGYTF. The chain has TRBV9 and TRBJ1-2; no clear D. This CDR3 is built from 14 residues. Germline V gene lookup returns CDR1 SGDLS and CDR2 YYNGEE. V was trimmed by 3 bases and J by 2 bases, leaving 11 bases between them.

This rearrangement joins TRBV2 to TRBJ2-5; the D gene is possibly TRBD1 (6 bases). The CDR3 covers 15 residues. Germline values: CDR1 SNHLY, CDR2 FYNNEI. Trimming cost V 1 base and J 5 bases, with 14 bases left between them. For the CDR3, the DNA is TGTGCCAGCAGTGAAGAGGGACAAGGGTTGGAGACCCAGTACTTC. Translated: CASSEEGQGLETQYF.

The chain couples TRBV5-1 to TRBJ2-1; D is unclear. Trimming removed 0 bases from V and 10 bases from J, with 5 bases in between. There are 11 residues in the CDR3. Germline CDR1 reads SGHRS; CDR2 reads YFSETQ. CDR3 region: CASSLDREQFF. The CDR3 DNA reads TGCGCCAGCAGCTTGGATCGCGAGCAGTTCTTC.

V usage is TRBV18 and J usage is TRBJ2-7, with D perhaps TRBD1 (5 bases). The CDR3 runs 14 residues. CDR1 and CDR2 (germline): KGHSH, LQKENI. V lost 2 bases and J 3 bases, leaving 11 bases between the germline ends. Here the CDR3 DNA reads TGTGCCAGCTCACCAACCAAACAGGACTACGAGCAGTACTTC. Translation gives CASSPTKQDYEQYF.

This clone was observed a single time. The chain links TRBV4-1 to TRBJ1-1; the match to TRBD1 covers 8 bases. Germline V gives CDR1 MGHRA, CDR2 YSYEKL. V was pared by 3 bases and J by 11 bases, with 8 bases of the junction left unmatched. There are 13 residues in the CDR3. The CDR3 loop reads CASSHSRDRKAFF. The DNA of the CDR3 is TGCGCCAGCAGCCACAGCCGGGACAGGAAGGCTTTCTTT.

The CDR3 DNA reads TGCGCCAGCAGCCCGCCGGGACGTCCCCCGACTGAGCAGTTCTTC. Translation: CASSPPGRPPTEQFF. The chain employs TRBV5-1 and TRBJ2-1; either TRBD1 or TRBD2 may fit D (5 bases each). The CDR3 has 15 residues. Germline CDR1 is SGHRS and CDR2 is YFSETQ. Deletions cut 4 bases from V and 9 bases from J, with 20 bases between.

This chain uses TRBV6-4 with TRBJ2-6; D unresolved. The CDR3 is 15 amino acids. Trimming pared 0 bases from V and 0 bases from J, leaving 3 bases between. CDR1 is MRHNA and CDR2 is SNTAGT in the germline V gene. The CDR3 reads CASSDSSSGANVLTF. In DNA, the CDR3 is TGTGCCAGCAGTGACTCGAGCTCTGGGGCCAACGTCCTGACTTTC.

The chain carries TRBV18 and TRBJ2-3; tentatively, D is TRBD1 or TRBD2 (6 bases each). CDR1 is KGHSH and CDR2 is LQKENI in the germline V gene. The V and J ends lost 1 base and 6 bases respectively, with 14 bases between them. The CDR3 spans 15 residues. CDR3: CASSPLGGPEDTQYF. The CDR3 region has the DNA TGTGCCAGCTCACCACTTGGGGGGCCAGAGGATACGCAGTATTTT.

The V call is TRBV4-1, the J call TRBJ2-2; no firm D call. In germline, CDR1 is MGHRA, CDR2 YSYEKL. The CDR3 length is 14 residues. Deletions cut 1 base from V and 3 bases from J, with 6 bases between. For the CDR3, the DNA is TGCGCCAGCAGCCAAGGAAGGGACACCGGGGAGCTGTTTTTT. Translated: CASSQGRDTGELFF.

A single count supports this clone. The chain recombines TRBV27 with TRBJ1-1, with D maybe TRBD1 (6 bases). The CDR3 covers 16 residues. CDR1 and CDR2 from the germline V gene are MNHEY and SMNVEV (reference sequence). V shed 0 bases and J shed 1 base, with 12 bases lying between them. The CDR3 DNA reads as TGTGCCAGCAGTTTATCGTGGGGGGCGAAGAACACTGAAGCTTTCTTT. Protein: CASSLSWGAKNTEAFF.

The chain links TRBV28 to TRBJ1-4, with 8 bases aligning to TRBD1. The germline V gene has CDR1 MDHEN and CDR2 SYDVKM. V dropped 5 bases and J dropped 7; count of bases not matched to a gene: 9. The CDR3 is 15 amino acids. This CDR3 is CASSLQGASGEKLFF. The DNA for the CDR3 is TGTGCCAGCAGTCTCCAGGGGGCATCGGGTGAAAAACTGTTTTTT.

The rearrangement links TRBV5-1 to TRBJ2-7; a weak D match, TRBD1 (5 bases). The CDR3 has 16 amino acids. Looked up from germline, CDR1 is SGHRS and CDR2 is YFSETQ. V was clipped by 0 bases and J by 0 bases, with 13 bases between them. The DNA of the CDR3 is TGCGCCAGCAGCTTGGCCACACAGGCGAGCTCCTACGAGCAGTACTTC. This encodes CASSLATQASSYEQYF.

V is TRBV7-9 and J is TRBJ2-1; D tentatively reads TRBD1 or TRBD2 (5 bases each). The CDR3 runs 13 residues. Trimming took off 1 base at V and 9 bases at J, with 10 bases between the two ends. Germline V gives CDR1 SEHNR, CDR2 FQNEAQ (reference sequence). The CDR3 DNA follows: TGTGCCAGCAGCTTAGGGGGGTGGGGTGAGCAGTTCTTC. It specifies CASSLGGWGEQFF.

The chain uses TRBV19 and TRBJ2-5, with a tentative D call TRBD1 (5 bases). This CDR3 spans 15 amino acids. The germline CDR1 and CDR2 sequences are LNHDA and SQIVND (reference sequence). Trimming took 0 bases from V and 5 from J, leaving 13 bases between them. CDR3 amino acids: CASSIDRAGPETQYF. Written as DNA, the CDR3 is TGTGCCAGTAGTATAGACCGGGCAGGGCCCGAGACCCAGTACTTC.

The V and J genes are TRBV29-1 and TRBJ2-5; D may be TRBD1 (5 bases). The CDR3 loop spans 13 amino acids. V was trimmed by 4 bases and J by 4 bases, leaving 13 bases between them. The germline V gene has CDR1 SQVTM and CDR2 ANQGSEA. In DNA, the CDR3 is TGCAGCGTTGCGGCAGTAAGGGGAGAGACCCAGTACTTC. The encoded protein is CSVAAVRGETQYF.

CDR3 region: CASSPQPGQQETQYF. The DNA for the CDR3 is TGTGCCAGCTCACCTCAACCCGGACAGCAAGAGACCCAGTACTTC. The chain carries TRBV18 and TRBJ2-5; tentative D call: TRBD1 (6 bases). Deletions cut 3 bases from V and 2 bases from J, with 13 bases between. This CDR3 is 15 amino acids long. Germline values: CDR1 KGHSH, CDR2 LQKENI.

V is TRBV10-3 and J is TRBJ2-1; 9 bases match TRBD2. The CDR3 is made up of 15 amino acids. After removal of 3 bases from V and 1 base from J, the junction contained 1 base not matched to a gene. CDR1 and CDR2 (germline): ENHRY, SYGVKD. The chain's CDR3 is CAISDLAGSYNEQFF. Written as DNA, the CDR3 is TGTGCCATCAGTGATCTAGCGGGGTCCTACAATGAGCAGTTCTTC.

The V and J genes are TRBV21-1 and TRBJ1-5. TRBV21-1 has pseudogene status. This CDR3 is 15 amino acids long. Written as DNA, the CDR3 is TGTGCCAGCGACTCTGGACTTGTGAGCAATCAGCCCCAGCATTTT. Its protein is CASDSGLVSNQPQHF.

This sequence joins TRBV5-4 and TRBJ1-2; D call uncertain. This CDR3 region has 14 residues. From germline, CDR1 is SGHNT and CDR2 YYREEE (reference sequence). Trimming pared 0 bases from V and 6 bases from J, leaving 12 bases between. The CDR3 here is CASSLEDPSNGYTF. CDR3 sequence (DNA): TGTGCCAGCAGCTTGGAAGACCCTTCGAATGGCTACACCTTC.

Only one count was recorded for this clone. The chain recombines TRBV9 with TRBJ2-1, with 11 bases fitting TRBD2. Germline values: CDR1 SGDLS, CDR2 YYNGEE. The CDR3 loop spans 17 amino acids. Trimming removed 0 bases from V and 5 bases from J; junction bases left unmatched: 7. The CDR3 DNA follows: TGTGCCAGCAGCGTAGGGGGACTAGCGGAGGAGCACAATGAGCAGTTCTTC. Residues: CASSVGGLAEEHNEQFF. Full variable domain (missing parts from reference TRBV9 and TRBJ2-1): DSGVTQTPKHLITATGQRVTLRCSPRSGDLSVYWYQQSLDQGLQFLIQYYNGEERAKGNILERFSAQQFPDLHSELNLSSLELGDSALYFCASSVGGLAEEHNEQFFGPGTRLTVL.

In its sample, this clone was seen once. The CDR3 spells CASTWQLSNQPQHF. As DNA, the CDR3 is TGTGCCAGCACTTGGCAGCTTAGCAATCAGCCCCAGCATTTT. V is TRBV28 and J is TRBJ1-5; D gene ambiguous. Trimming left V 7 bases short and J 0 bases short, with 10 bases between. The CDR3 runs to 14 residues. The germline CDR1 and CDR2 sequences are MDHEN and SYDVKM.

The CDR3: CASSDTLATWHGISYEQYF. In nucleotides, the CDR3 is TGTGCCAGCAGTGACACCCTCGCTACCTGGCACGGAATTAGCTACGAGCAGTACTTC. V usage is TRBV2 and J usage is TRBJ2-7; D remains ambiguous. Per germline, CDR1 SNHLY and CDR2 FYNNEI. This CDR3 region has 19 residues. V dropped 3 bases and J dropped 3 bases, with 27 bases sitting between them.

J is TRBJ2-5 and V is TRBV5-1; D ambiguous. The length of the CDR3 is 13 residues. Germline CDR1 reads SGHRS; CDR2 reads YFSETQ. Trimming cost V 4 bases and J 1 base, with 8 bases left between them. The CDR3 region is CASSVDPQETQYF. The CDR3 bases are TGCGCCAGCAGCGTGGACCCCCAAGAGACCCAGTACTTC.

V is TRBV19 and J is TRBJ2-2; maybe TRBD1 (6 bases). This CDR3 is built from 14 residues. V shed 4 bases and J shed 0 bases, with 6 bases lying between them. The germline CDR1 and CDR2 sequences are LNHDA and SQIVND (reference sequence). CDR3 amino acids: CASSRQANTGELFF. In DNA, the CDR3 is TGTGCCAGTAGTAGACAGGCGAACACCGGGGAGCTGTTTTTT.

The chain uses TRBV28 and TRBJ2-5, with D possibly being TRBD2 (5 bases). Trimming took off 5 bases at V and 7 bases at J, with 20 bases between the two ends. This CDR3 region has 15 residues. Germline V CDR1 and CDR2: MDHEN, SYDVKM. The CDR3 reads CASSPPTSPGGTQYF. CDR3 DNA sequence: TGTGCCAGCAGTCCTCCAACTAGTCCGGGCGGGACCCAGTACTTC.

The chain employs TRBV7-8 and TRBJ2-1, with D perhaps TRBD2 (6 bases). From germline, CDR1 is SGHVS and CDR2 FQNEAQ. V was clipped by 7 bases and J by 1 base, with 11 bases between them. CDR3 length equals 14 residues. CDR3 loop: CASMGRSSYNEQFF. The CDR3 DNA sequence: TGTGCCAGCATGGGGAGGAGTTCCTACAATGAGCAGTTCTTC.

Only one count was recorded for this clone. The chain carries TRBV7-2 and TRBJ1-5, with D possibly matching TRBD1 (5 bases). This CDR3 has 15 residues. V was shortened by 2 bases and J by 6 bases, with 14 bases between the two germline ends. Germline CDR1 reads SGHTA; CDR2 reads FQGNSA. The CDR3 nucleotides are TGTGCCAGCAGCTTATTTGGGGGTGTGGGTCAGCCCCAGCATTTT. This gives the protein CASSLFGGVGQPQHF.